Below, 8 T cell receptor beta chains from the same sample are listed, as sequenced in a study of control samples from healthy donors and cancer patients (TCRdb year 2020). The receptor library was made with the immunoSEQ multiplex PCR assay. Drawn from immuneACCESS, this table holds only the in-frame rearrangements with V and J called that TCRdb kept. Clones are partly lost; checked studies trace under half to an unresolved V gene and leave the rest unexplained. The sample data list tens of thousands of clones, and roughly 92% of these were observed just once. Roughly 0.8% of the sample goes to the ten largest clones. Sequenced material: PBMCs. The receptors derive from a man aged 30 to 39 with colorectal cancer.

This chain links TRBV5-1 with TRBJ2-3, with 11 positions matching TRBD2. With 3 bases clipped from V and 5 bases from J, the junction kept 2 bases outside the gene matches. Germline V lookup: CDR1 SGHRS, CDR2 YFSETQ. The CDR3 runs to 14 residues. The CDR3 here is CASSSLAGEDTQYF. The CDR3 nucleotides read TGCGCCAGCAGCTCACTAGCGGGGGAAGATACGCAGTATTTT.

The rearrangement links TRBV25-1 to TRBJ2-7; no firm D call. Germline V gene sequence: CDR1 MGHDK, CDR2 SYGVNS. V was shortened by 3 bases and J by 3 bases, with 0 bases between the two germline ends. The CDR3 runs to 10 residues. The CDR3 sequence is CASSDYEQYF. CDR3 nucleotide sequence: TGTGCCAGCAGTGACTACGAGCAGTACTTC.

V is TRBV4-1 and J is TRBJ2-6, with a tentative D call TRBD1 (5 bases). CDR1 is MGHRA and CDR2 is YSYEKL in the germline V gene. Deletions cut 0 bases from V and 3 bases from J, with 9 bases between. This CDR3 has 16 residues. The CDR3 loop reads CASSQEQAFGANVLTF. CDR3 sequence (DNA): TGCGCCAGCAGCCAAGAACAGGCATTTGGGGCCAACGTCCTGACTTTC.

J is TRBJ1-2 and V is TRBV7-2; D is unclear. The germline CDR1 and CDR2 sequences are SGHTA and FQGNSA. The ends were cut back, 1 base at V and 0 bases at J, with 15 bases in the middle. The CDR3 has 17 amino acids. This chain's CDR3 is CASSLVGRSVANYGYTF. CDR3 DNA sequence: TGTGCCAGCAGCTTAGTTGGGAGGAGTGTAGCTAACTATGGCTACACCTTC.

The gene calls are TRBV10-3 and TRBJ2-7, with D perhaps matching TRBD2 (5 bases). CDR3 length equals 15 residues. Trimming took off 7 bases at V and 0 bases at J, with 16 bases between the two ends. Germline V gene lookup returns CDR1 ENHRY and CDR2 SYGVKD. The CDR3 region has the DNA TGTGCCATCACGCTTGACCCGGGGAGCTCCTACGAGCAGTACTTC. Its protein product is CAITLDPGSSYEQYF.

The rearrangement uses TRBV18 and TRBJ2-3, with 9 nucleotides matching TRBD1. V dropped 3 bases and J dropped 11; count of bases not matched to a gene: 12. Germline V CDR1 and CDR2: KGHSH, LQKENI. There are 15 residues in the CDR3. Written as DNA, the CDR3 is TGTGCCAGCTCACCCCCTCCTCAGGGACAGGGTGTGCAGTATTTT. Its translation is CASSPPPQGQGVQYF. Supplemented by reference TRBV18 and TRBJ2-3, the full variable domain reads NAGVMQNPRHLVRRRGQEARLRCSPMKGHSHVYWYRQLPEEGLKFMVYLQKENIIDESGMPKERFSAEFPKEGPSILRIQQVVRGDSAAYFCASSPPPQGQGVQYFGPGTRLTVL.

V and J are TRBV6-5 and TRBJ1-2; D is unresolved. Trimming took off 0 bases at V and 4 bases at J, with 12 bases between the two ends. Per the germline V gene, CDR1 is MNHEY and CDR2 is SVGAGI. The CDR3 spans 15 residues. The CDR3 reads CASSYSGFGSYGYTF. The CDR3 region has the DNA TGTGCCAGCAGTTACTCGGGGTTCGGGAGCTATGGCTACACCTTC.

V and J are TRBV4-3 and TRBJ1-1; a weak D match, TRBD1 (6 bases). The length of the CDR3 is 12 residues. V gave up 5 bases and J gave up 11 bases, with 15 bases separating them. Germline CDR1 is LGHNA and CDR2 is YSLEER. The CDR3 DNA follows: TGCGCCAGCAGCGATCCCAGGGGAGAGGCTTTCTTT. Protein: CASSDPRGEAFF.